This T cell receptor (beta chain) was retrieved from a study of tumor-infiltrating lymphocytes in primary liver carcinoma. Germline V gene data show CDR1 as SQVTM and CDR2 as ANQGSEA. With 3 bases removed from V and 3 bases from J, the gap between germline ends came to 18 bases. This CDR3 has 15 amino acids. Blood RNA was derived from unsorted whole blood, and germline DNA was extracted too. From around 0.5 ug total RNA, TCR beta cDNA was generated with a primer in the constant region. For TCR beta, libraries were produced by three nested multiplex PCR rounds using slightly modified ARM-PCR. Primers for the first two PCR rounds were TRBV1-TRBV30 forward primers and a C-beta reverse primer (roughly 10 cycles per round). MiXCR, run by TCRdb on the multiplex PCR reads, gives a single entry per CDR3 protein. The data contain approximately 330,000 distinct CDR3 sequences, around 60% of them singletons.

The rearrangement joins TRBV29-1 to TRBJ2-7; D is perhaps TRBD1 or TRBD2 (5 bases each). This receptor was identified in a man between 35 and 55 years old with primary liver carcinoma and hepatitis B virus infection. Sequenced: peripheral blood. The CDR3 coding sequence is TGCAGCGTTGAGTTGGCTAGTGGGGGAAACTACGAGCAGTACTTC. This translates into CSVELASGGNYEQYF.